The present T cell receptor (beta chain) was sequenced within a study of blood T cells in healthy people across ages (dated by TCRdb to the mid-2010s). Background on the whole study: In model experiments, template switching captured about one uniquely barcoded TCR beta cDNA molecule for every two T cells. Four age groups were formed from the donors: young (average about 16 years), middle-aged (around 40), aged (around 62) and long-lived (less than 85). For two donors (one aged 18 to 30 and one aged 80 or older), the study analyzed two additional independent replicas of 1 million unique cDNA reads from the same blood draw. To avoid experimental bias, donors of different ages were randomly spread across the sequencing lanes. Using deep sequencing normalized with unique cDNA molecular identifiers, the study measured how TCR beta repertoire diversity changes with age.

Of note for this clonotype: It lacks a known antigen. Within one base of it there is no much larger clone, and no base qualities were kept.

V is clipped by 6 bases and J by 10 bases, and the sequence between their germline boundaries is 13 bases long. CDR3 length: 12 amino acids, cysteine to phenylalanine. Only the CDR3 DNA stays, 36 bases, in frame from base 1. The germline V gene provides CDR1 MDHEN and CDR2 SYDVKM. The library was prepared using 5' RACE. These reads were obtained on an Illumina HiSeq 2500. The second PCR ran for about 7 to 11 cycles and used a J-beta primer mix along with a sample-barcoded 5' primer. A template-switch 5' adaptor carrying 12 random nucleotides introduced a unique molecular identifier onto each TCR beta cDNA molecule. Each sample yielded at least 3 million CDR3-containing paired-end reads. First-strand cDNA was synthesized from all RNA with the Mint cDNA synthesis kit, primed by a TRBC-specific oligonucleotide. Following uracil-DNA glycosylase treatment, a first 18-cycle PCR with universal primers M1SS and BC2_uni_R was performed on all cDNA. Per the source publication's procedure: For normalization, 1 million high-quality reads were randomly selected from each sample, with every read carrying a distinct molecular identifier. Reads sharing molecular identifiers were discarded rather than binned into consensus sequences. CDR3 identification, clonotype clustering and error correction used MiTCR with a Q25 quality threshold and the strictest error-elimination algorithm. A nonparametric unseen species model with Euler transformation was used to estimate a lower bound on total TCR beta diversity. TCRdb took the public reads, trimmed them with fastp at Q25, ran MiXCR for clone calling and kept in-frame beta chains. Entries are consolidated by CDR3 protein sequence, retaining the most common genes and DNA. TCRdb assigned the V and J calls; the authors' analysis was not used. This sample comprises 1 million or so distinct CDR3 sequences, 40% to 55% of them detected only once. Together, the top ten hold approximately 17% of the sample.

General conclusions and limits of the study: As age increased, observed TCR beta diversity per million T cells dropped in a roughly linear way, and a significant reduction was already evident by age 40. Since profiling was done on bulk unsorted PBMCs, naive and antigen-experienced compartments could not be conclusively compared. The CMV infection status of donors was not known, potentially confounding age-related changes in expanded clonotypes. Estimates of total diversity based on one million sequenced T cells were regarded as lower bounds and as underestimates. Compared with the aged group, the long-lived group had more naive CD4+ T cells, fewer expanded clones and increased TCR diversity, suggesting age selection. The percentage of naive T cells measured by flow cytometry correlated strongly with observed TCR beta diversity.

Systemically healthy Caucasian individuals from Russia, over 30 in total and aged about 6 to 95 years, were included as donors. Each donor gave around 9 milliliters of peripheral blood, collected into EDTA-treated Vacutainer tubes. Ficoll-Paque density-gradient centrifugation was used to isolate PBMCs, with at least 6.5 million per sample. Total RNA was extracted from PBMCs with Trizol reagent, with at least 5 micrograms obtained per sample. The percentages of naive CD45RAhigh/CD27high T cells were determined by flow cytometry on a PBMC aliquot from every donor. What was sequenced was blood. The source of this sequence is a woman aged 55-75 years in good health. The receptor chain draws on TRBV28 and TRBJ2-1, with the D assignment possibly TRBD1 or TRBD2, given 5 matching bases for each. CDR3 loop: CASRPEGREQFF. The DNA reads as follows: TGTGCCAGCAGGCCTGAGGGGCGAGAGCAGTTCTTC.